These T cell receptor beta chains were read from a single sample in a study of cytomegalovirus exposure and HLA in healthy donors. Assay used: immunoSEQ multiplex PCR; TCRdb lists only in-frame clones, some missing. The sample shows over 85,000 clones, roughly 88% of them seen only once. Sequenced input: PBMCs. These receptors were taken from a woman aged 25 to 45 in good health and CMV-seropositive. The CDR3 runs from the conserved cysteine through the conserved F or W. The D gene is left open where the match is weak. Clone size, where shown, is once, few, many, or a class for clones that have expanded.

D gene: TRBD2
V gene: TRBV18
CDR3 length: 17
J gene: TRBJ2-6
clone size: once
CDR3 protein: CASSPWRERDGANVLTF
CDR3 DNA: TGTGCCAGCTCACCATGGCGGGAGAGGGATGGGGCCAACGTCCTGACTTTC

D gene: NA
V gene: TRBV6-5
CDR3 length: 13
J gene: TRBJ2-7
clone size: NA
CDR3 protein: CASCRSPTGEQYF
CDR3 DNA: TGTGCCAGTTGCAGGAGCCCGACGGGGGAGCAGTACTTC

D gene: TRBD2
V gene: TRBV2
CDR3 length: 15
J gene: TRBJ2-7
clone size: NA
CDR3 protein: CASSDSGRNNYEQYF
CDR3 DNA: TGTGCCAGCAGTGATAGCGGGCGCAACAACTACGAGCAGTACTTC

D gene: NA
V gene: TRBV28
CDR3 length: 14
J gene: TRBJ1-1
clone size: NA
CDR3 protein: CASTIAGSETEAFF
CDR3 DNA: TGTGCCAGCACCATAGCGGGGTCGGAGACTGAAGCTTTCTTT

D gene: TRBD1
V gene: TRBV5-1
CDR3 length: 15
J gene: TRBJ1-5
clone size: NA
CDR3 protein: CASSQTGDSNQPQHF
CDR3 DNA: TGCGCCAGCAGCCAGACAGGGGATAGCAATCAGCCCCAGCATTTT

D gene: TRBD2
V gene: TRBV4-1
CDR3 length: 15
J gene: TRBJ2-7
clone size: NA
CDR3 protein: CASSQDPLAAYEQYF
CDR3 DNA: TGCGCCAGCAGCCAAGATCCACTAGCGGCCTACGAGCAGTACTTC

D gene: NA
V gene: TRBV9
CDR3 length: 16
J gene: TRBJ1-1
clone size: NA
CDR3 protein: CASSVINQGTNTEAFF
CDR3 DNA: TGTGCCAGCAGTGTAATTAATCAGGGGACGAACACTGAAGCTTTCTTT

D gene: NA
V gene: TRBV10-3
CDR3 length: 17
J gene: TRBJ1-1
clone size: once
CDR3 protein: CAISESMRGWGQTEAFF
CDR3 DNA: TGTGCCATCAGTGAGTCGATGCGAGGGTGGGGGCAAACTGAAGCTTTCTTT

D gene: TRBD2
V gene: TRBV6-1
CDR3 length: 14
J gene: TRBJ2-1
clone size: NA
CDR3 protein: CASSRGRASHEQFF
CDR3 DNA: TGTGCCAGCAGTCGCGGGAGGGCCAGTCATGAGCAGTTCTTC

D gene: NA
V gene: TRBV11-2
CDR3 length: 15
J gene: TRBJ2-1
clone size: NA
CDR3 protein: CASSSPARLYNEQFF
CDR3 DNA: TGTGCCAGCAGCTCCCCTGCCAGGCTCTACAATGAGCAGTTCTTC

D gene: TRBD1
V gene: TRBV28
CDR3 length: 17
J gene: TRBJ1-5
clone size: NA
CDR3 protein: CASSRDRGGGGNQPQHF
CDR3 DNA: TGTGCCAGCAGTCGCGACAGGGGGGGTGGTGGCAATCAGCCCCAGCATTTT

D gene: NA
V gene: TRBV4-2
CDR3 length: 11
J gene: TRBJ1-1
clone size: few
CDR3 protein: CASRGISEAFF
CDR3 DNA: TGTGCCAGTAGGGGGATATCTGAAGCTTTCTTT

D gene: TRBD1
V gene: TRBV7-6
CDR3 length: 14
J gene: TRBJ1-3
clone size: NA
CDR3 protein: CASSQGGGGNTIYF
CDR3 DNA: TGTGCCAGCAGCCAAGGGGGCGGTGGAAACACCATATATTTT

D gene: TRBD2
V gene: TRBV5-6
CDR3 length: 17
J gene: TRBJ2-4
clone size: NA
CDR3 protein: CASSFLAGGLRKNIQYF
CDR3 DNA: TGTGCCAGCAGCTTCCTAGCGGGGGGGCTTCGTAAAAACATTCAGTACTTC

D gene: NA
V gene: TRBV6-5
CDR3 length: 15
J gene: TRBJ2-6
clone size: NA
CDR3 protein: CASSYDNSGANVLTF
CDR3 DNA: TGTGCCAGCAGCTATGACAACTCTGGGGCCAACGTCCTGACTTTC

D gene: TRBD2
V gene: TRBV27
CDR3 length: 15
J gene: TRBJ2-3
clone size: NA
CDR3 protein: CASSQGTSRADTQYF
CDR3 DNA: TGTGCCAGCAGTCAAGGGACTAGCCGGGCAGATACGCAGTATTTT

D gene: TRBD1
V gene: TRBV30
CDR3 length: 15
J gene: TRBJ1-6
clone size: few
CDR3 protein: CAWRTWTGQSSPLHF
CDR3 DNA: TGTGCCTGGCGAACATGGACGGGACAGAGTTCACCCCTCCACTTT

D gene: NA
V gene: TRBV23-1
CDR3 length: 15
J gene: TRBJ2-1
clone size: NA
CDR3 protein: CASSHRGIDTNEQFF
CDR3 DNA: TGCGCCAGCAGTCACAGGGGTATAGACACCAATGAGCAGTTCTTC

D gene: NA
V gene: TRBV7-2
CDR3 length: 16
J gene: TRBJ2-5
clone size: few
CDR3 protein: CASSLVPTGPRETQYF
CDR3 DNA: TGTGCCAGCAGCTTAGTCCCCACAGGCCCACGGGAGACCCAGTACTTC

D gene: TRBD1
V gene: TRBV5-4
CDR3 length: 15
J gene: TRBJ2-5
clone size: NA
CDR3 protein: CASSTKTGSQETQYF
CDR3 DNA: TGTGCCAGCAGCACTAAGACAGGGTCACAAGAGACCCAGTACTTC

D gene: NA
V gene: TRBV4-1
CDR3 length: 15
J gene: TRBJ1-2
clone size: NA
CDR3 protein: CASSPSSQGFYGYTF
CDR3 DNA: TGCGCCAGCAGCCCCTCAAGCCAGGGTTTCTATGGCTACACCTTC

D gene: NA
V gene: TRBV28
CDR3 length: 12
J gene: TRBJ2-7
clone size: NA
CDR3 protein: CASRRSSYEQYF
CDR3 DNA: TGTGCCAGCAGGCGGAGCTCCTACGAGCAGTACTTC

D gene: NA
V gene: TRBV7-6
CDR3 length: 13
J gene: TRBJ2-7
clone size: NA
CDR3 protein: CASSGGIRYEQYF
CDR3 DNA: TGTGCCAGCAGCGGGGGGATCCGCTACGAGCAGTACTTC

D gene: TRBD2
V gene: TRBV7-9
CDR3 length: 16
J gene: TRBJ2-1
clone size: NA
CDR3 protein: CASSPRRASGSNEQFF
CDR3 DNA: TGTGCCAGCAGCCCCCGACGGGCTAGCGGTAGCAATGAGCAGTTCTTC

D gene: NA
V gene: TRBV5-1
CDR3 length: 14
J gene: TRBJ2-7
clone size: NA
CDR3 protein: CASSLVSSSYEQYF
CDR3 DNA: TGCGCCAGCAGCTTGGTTTCTAGCAGCTACGAGCAGTACTTC

D gene: NA
V gene: TRBV19
CDR3 length: 15
J gene: TRBJ1-5
clone size: NA
CDR3 protein: CASSQGGISNQPQHF
CDR3 DNA: TGTGCCAGTAGTCAAGGGGGTATAAGCAATCAGCCCCAGCATTTT

D gene: TRBD2
V gene: TRBV5-4
CDR3 length: 14
J gene: TRBJ2-5
clone size: NA
CDR3 protein: CASSSTGGQETQYF
CDR3 DNA: TGTGCCAGCAGCTCCACCGGGGGGCAAGAGACCCAGTACTTC

D gene: NA
V gene: TRBV7-6
CDR3 length: 17
J gene: TRBJ2-2
clone size: NA
CDR3 protein: CASSLESTGWNTGELFF
CDR3 DNA: TGTGCCAGCAGCTTAGAAAGCACAGGGTGGAACACCGGGGAGCTGTTTTTT

D gene: NA
V gene: TRBV9
CDR3 length: 12
J gene: TRBJ2-3
clone size: NA
CDR3 protein: CASSVGTDTQYF
CDR3 DNA: TGTGCCAGCAGCGTCGGGACAGATACGCAGTATTTT

D gene: NA
V gene: TRBV9
CDR3 length: 13
J gene: TRBJ2-7
clone size: NA
CDR3 protein: CASSPRGVYEQYF
CDR3 DNA: TGTGCCAGCAGCCCCAGGGGAGTCTACGAGCAGTACTTC

D gene: NA
V gene: TRBV18
CDR3 length: 11
J gene: TRBJ1-2
clone size: NA
CDR3 protein: CASSAGGGYTF
CDR3 DNA: TGTGCCAGCTCCGCCGGGGGTGGCTACACCTTC

D gene: NA
V gene: TRBV7-2
CDR3 length: 13
J gene: TRBJ1-6
clone size: NA
CDR3 protein: CASSTKTDSPLHF
CDR3 DNA: TGTGCCAGCAGCACAAAGACTGATTCACCCCTCCACTTT

D gene: NA
V gene: TRBV6-6
CDR3 length: 14
J gene: TRBJ2-2
clone size: NA
CDR3 protein: CASRDGGRAGELFF
CDR3 DNA: TGTGCCAGCAGGGACGGGGGAAGGGCCGGGGAGCTGTTTTTT

D gene: NA
V gene: TRBV18
CDR3 length: 15
J gene: TRBJ2-2
clone size: NA
CDR3 protein: CASSPLTGNTGELFF
CDR3 DNA: TGTGCCAGCTCACCACTGACAGGGAACACCGGGGAGCTGTTTTTT

D gene: NA
V gene: TRBV5-1
CDR3 length: 14
J gene: TRBJ2-5
clone size: NA
CDR3 protein: CASSLGTGGETQYF
CDR3 DNA: TGCGCCAGCAGCTTGGGGACCGGAGGGGAGACCCAGTACTTC

D gene: NA
V gene: TRBV30
CDR3 length: 13
J gene: TRBJ2-1
clone size: NA
CDR3 protein: CAWSVAGANEQFF
CDR3 DNA: TGTGCCTGGAGTGTAGCCGGAGCCAATGAGCAGTTCTTC

D gene: NA
V gene: TRBV2
CDR3 length: 14
J gene: TRBJ1-5
clone size: NA
CDR3 protein: CASSDRRGRQPQHF
CDR3 DNA: TGTGCCAGCAGTGATAGGAGGGGTCGTCAGCCCCAGCATTTT

D gene: NA
V gene: TRBV11-2
CDR3 length: 13
J gene: TRBJ2-7
clone size: NA
CDR3 protein: CASSEVGAYEQYF
CDR3 DNA: TGTGCCAGCAGCGAAGTAGGGGCCTACGAGCAGTACTTC

D gene: TRBD2
V gene: TRBV4-3
CDR3 length: 17
J gene: TRBJ2-2
clone size: NA
CDR3 protein: CASSQVGRAGGAGELFF
CDR3 DNA: TGCGCCAGCAGCCAGGTCGGGAGGGCCGGAGGCGCCGGGGAGCTGTTTTTT

D gene: TRBD1
V gene: TRBV5-1
CDR3 length: 15
J gene: TRBJ2-3
clone size: NA
CDR3 protein: CASSLETGGEYTQYF
CDR3 DNA: TGCGCCAGCAGCTTGGAGACAGGGGGCGAATATACGCAGTATTTT

D gene: NA
V gene: TRBV5-1
CDR3 length: 13
J gene: TRBJ2-5
clone size: NA
CDR3 protein: CASSPDSQETQYF
CDR3 DNA: TGCGCCAGCAGCCCGGACAGTCAAGAGACCCAGTACTTC

D gene: TRBD2
V gene: TRBV27
CDR3 length: 14
J gene: TRBJ2-1
clone size: NA
CDR3 protein: CASSMGLSYNEQFF
CDR3 DNA: TGTGCCAGCAGTATGGGACTATCCTACAATGAGCAGTTCTTC

D gene: NA
V gene: TRBV5-6
CDR3 length: 15
J gene: TRBJ2-3
clone size: NA
CDR3 protein: CASSLKDRSTDTQYF
CDR3 DNA: TGTGCCAGCAGCTTGAAGGACAGAAGCACAGATACGCAGTATTTT

D gene: TRBD2
V gene: TRBV4-3
CDR3 length: 16
J gene: TRBJ2-1
clone size: NA
CDR3 protein: CASSQGVGGGYNEQFF
CDR3 DNA: TGCGCCAGCAGCCAGGGAGTGGGCGGGGGGTACAATGAGCAGTTCTTC

D gene: NA
V gene: TRBV15
CDR3 length: 15
J gene: TRBJ1-1
clone size: NA
CDR3 protein: CATSRVGDKNTEAFF
CDR3 DNA: TGTGCCACCAGCAGAGTTGGGGACAAGAACACTGAAGCTTTCTTT

D gene: NA
V gene: TRBV18
CDR3 length: 13
J gene: TRBJ1-1
clone size: NA
CDR3 protein: CASSQDRNTEAFF
CDR3 DNA: TGTGCCAGCTCACAAGACAGAAACACTGAAGCTTTCTTT

D gene: NA
V gene: TRBV30
CDR3 length: 13
J gene: TRBJ2-4
clone size: NA
CDR3 protein: CAWSVAPWNIQYF
CDR3 DNA: TGTGCCTGGAGTGTAGCCCCATGGAACATTCAGTACTTC

D gene: NA
V gene: TRBV2
CDR3 length: 14
J gene: TRBJ2-2
clone size: NA
CDR3 protein: CASSRLARTGELFF
CDR3 DNA: TGTGCCAGCAGTCGGTTAGCGAGAACCGGGGAGCTGTTTTTT

D gene: TRBD1
V gene: TRBV29-1
CDR3 length: 14
J gene: TRBJ1-3
clone size: NA
CDR3 protein: CSVRGQGSGNTIYF
CDR3 DNA: TGCAGCGTTCGAGGACAGGGGTCTGGAAACACCATATATTTT

D gene: NA
V gene: TRBV2
CDR3 length: 12
J gene: TRBJ2-1
clone size: many
CDR3 protein: CASRVQGNEQFF
CDR3 DNA: TGTGCCAGCAGAGTGCAGGGTAATGAGCAGTTCTTC

D gene: NA
V gene: TRBV30
CDR3 length: 13
J gene: TRBJ1-2
clone size: NA
CDR3 protein: CAWSDAVDYGYTF
CDR3 DNA: TGTGCCTGGAGTGATGCGGTGGACTATGGCTACACCTTC

D gene: NA
V gene: TRBV29-1
CDR3 length: 14
J gene: TRBJ1-2
clone size: NA
CDR3 protein: CSVEDLDPSGGYTF
CDR3 DNA: TGCAGCGTTGAAGATCTGGATCCATCGGGAGGCTACACCTTC

D gene: NA
V gene: TRBV2
CDR3 length: 13
J gene: TRBJ1-3
clone size: NA
CDR3 protein: CASTGLSGNTIYF
CDR3 DNA: TGTGCCAGCACAGGACTATCTGGAAACACCATATATTTT

D gene: TRBD2
V gene: TRBV7-3
CDR3 length: 13
J gene: TRBJ2-1
clone size: NA
CDR3 protein: CASSLLAGVEQFF
CDR3 DNA: TGTGCCAGCAGCTTACTAGCGGGAGTGGAGCAGTTCTTC

D gene: NA
V gene: TRBV2
CDR3 length: 13
J gene: TRBJ2-5
clone size: once
CDR3 protein: CASSDHSQETQYF
CDR3 DNA: TGTGCCAGCAGTGACCACAGCCAAGAGACCCAGTACTTC

D gene: NA
V gene: TRBV5-6
CDR3 length: 16
J gene: TRBJ2-2
clone size: NA
CDR3 protein: CASSLPGLENTGELFF
CDR3 DNA: TGTGCCAGCAGCTTACCGGGACTCGAGAACACCGGGGAGCTGTTTTTT

D gene: NA
V gene: TRBV11-3
CDR3 length: 14
J gene: TRBJ1-2
clone size: NA
CDR3 protein: CASSPEAELDGYTF
CDR3 DNA: TGTGCCAGCAGCCCCGAGGCAGAGCTGGATGGCTACACCTTC